These 10 T cell receptor beta chains share one sample of origin, sequenced in a study of T cell responses to AZD1222 COVID-19 vaccine. Here immunoSEQ multiplex PCR was the method, and the copy in TCRdb shows in-frame clones only, minus some. In the table there are about 150,000 clones, about 92% of which are singletons. This sample comprised peripheral blood, obtained 28 days after the second AZD1222 dose. Receptor source: an adult who received the AZD1222 COVID-19 vaccine.

The J gene is TRBJ1-5, the V gene TRBV28, with D perhaps matching TRBD1 (6 bases). There are 16 residues in the CDR3. V lost 5 bases and J lost 1, with 15 bases in between. Germline V CDR1 and CDR2: MDHEN, SYDVKM. The CDR3, as DNA: TGTGCCAGCAGTACTACAGGGTGGAAGAGCAATCAGCCCCAGCATTTT. This encodes CASSTTGWKSNQPQHF.

In this sample, this clone turned up once. V gene TRBV5-6 combines with J gene TRBJ2-6; the D gene could be TRBD1 or TRBD2 (6 bases each). Germline V gene sequence: CDR1 SGHDT, CDR2 YYEEEE. V was trimmed by 0 bases and J by 5 bases, leaving 9 bases between them. CDR3 size: 15 residues. CDR3 nucleotide sequence: TGTGCCAGCAGCTTGGACGGGGGCTGGGCCAACGTCCTGACTTTC. The encoded protein is CASSLDGGWANVLTF.

This chain joins TRBV30 and TRBJ2-1; D perhaps matches TRBD2 (5 bases). The CDR3 is 12 amino acids. CDR1 is GTSNPN and CDR2 is SVGIG in the germline V gene (reference sequence). V lost 0 bases to trimming and J lost 8 bases, with 8 bases between them. CDR3: CAWSVVGDEQFF. In nucleotides, the CDR3 is TGTGCCTGGAGTGTTGTGGGAGATGAGCAGTTCTTC.

V is TRBV29-1 and J is TRBJ2-2; D tentatively fits TRBD1 or TRBD2 (5 bases each). The CDR3 consists of 16 residues. The germline V and J ends were trimmed by 5 bases and 2 bases, with 18 bases remaining between them. Per germline, CDR1 SQVTM and CDR2 ANQGSEA. CDR3 in amino acids: CSVWGSGTVNTGELFF. CDR3 in DNA: TGCAGCGTTTGGGGATCCGGGACCGTTAACACCGGGGAGCTGTTTTTT.

This chain links TRBV27 with TRBJ1-2; possibly TRBD1 for D (5 bases). Trimming left V 1 base short and J 3 bases short, with 12 bases between. The germline V gene has CDR1 MNHEY and CDR2 SMNVEV (reference sequence). This CDR3 has 15 amino acids. CDR3 sequence (DNA): TGTGCCAGCAGTTTATTGGCAGGGTGGGACTATGGCTACACCTTC. Its protein is CASSLLAGWDYGYTF.

J is TRBJ1-1 and V is TRBV5-1; D is perhaps TRBD1 (5 bases). The CDR3 loop spans 15 amino acids. In germline, CDR1 is SGHRS, CDR2 YFSETQ. The V end lost 0 bases, the J end lost 0 bases, and 9 bases lay between the germline ends. CDR3: CASSLVDRLNTEAFF. The CDR3 nucleotides read TGCGCCAGCAGCTTGGTTGACAGACTGAACACTGAAGCTTTCTTT.

This chain joins TRBV7-2 and TRBJ1-6; D is uncertain. Trimming pared 5 bases from V and 9 bases from J, leaving 17 bases between. CDR1 and CDR2 from the germline V gene are SGHTA and FQGNSA. There are 15 residues in the CDR3. CDR3 sequence reads: CASSPGVNLGSPLHF. The CDR3 coding sequence is TGTGCCAGCAGCCCCGGCGTGAATTTGGGTTCACCCCTCCACTTT. Full variable domain (outside the CDR3, taken from reference TRBV7-2 and TRBJ1-6): GAGVSQSPSNKVTEKGKDVELRCDPISGHTALYWYRQSLGQGLEFLIYFQGNSAPDKSGLPSDRFSAERTGGSVSTLTIQRTQQEDSAVYLCASSPGVNLGSPLHFGNGTRLTVT.

As regards this clone: In the same sample, other DNA sequences code for this CDR3. This CDR3 is CASRLDRGYGYTF. The CDR3 region has the DNA TGTGCCAGCAGACTCGACAGGGGCTATGGCTACACCTTC. This chain joins TRBV5-6 and TRBJ1-2; TRBD1 agrees at 8 bases. J was trimmed by 4 bases and V by 5 bases; bases with no gene match: 4. Germline CDR1 SGHDT, CDR2 YYEEEE. CDR3 length: 13 amino acids.

This chain connects TRBV11-3 to TRBJ2-7; possible D gene TRBD1, 6 bases. The CDR3 covers 13 residues. Germline CDR1 and CDR2: SGHNT and YENEEA. With 5 bases removed from V and 3 bases from J, the gap between germline ends came to 11 bases. The CDR3 DNA sequence: TGTGCCAGCAGCCAAGGACAGAACTACGAGCAGTACTTC. Translation: CASSQGQNYEQYF. Full variable domain (remainder filled in from reference TRBV11-3 and TRBJ2-7): EAGVVQSPRYKIIEKKQPVAFWCNPISGHNTLYWYLQNLGQGPELLIRYENEEAVDDSQLPKDRFSAERLKGVDSTLKIQPAELGDSAVYLCASSQGQNYEQYFGPGTRLTVT.

This rearrangement joins TRBV7-7 to TRBJ1-3; no clear D. The CDR3 totals 13 residues. Germline-derived CDR1 and CDR2 are SSHAT and FNYEAQ (reference sequence). The ends were cut back, 7 bases at V and 0 bases at J, with 7 bases in the middle. CDR3 coding DNA: TGTGCCAGCAACAATGGCTCTGGAAACACCATATATTTT. Translation gives CASNNGSGNTIYF.